The 8 T cell receptor beta chains below come from one sample, sequenced in a study of breast tumors, draining lymph nodes, adjacent tissues (dated by TCRdb to about 2016). The axillary draining lymph nodes of breast cancer patients were the source of the lymph node samples. The library was made by multiplex PCR. Sequenced on an Illumina HiSeq 2000. Using fastp trimming at Q25 and MiXCR clonotype assembly, TCRdb reanalyzed the public sequencing data and kept in-frame beta chains. Here each entry gathers all rows of one CDR3 protein and keeps the most common genes and DNA. This sample gives 160,000 or so distinct CDR3 sequences in total; around 33% of them show up just once. 3% to 4.5% of the sample lies in the top ten. The sequenced sample was axillary lymph node tissue. The source is a female donor with breast cancer. Some clones in this sample may be carry-over from other donors' samples.

This chain links TRBV10-3 with TRBJ2-5; unclear D gene. Trimming took 4 bases from V and 0 from J, leaving 6 bases between them. The CDR3 loop spans 13 amino acids. Germline V gives CDR1 ENHRY, CDR2 SYGVKD. In DNA form, the CDR3 reads TGTGCCATCAGTGCTACTTACCAAGAGACCCAGTACTTC. This translates into CAISATYQETQYF.

This clonotype has at least ten counts. This may come from a read error, since a much larger clone is one base off. No conserved phenylalanine or tryptophan is present at the end of the CDR3, so a read error is the likely explanation. The chain combines TRBV7-9 with TRBJ2-5, with D hard to call. This CDR3 region has 14 residues. The germline V gene encodes CDR1 SEHNR and CDR2 FQNEAQ (reference sequence). Trimming stripped 0 bases from V and 6 bases from J, with 11 bases between. The CDR3 is CASSLAPGGKTQYL. The CDR3 DNA sequence: TGTGCCAGCAGCTTAGCCCCCGGTGGAAAGACCCAGTACCTC.

This clonotype was seen ten or more times. V gene TRBV4-1 combines with J gene TRBJ1-5, with 8 nucleotides matching TRBD1. V gave up 2 bases and J gave up 9 bases; unmatched junction bases: 9. CDR1 MGHRA and CDR2 YSYEKL come from the germline V gene. CDR3 length: 15 residues. The CDR3 nucleotides are TGCGCCAGCAGCCAATCCAGGACAGGGAGTCTGCCCCAGCATTTT. As protein: CASSQSRTGSLPQHF.

In this sample, this clonotype turned up many times. This sequence joins TRBV2 and TRBJ1-2; D may be TRBD1 (5 bases). V was cut by 6 bases and J by 4 bases, with 18 bases left in between. The length of the CDR3 is 15 residues. Germline V gives CDR1 SNHLY, CDR2 FYNNEI. CDR3 amino acids: CASRREGQPSYGYTF. In DNA, the CDR3 is TGTGCCAGCAGAAGAGAGGGGCAGCCCAGCTATGGCTACACCTTC. Full variable domain (outside the CDR3, taken from reference TRBV2 and TRBJ1-2): EPEVTQTPSHQVTQMGQEVILRCVPISNHLYFYWYRQILGQKVEFLVSFYNNEISEKSEIFDDQFSVERPDGSNFTLKIRSTKLEDSAMYFCASRREGQPSYGYTFGSGTRLTVV.

For this clonotype: Given the absence of the conserved phenylalanine or tryptophan at the CDR3 end, a read error is likely. No DNA is shown, since the ends of the CDR3 on it are uncertain; the CDR3 is the one TCRdb lists. The chain carries TRBV5-4 and TRBJ2-7. The V gene's germline CDR1 is SGHNT and CDR2 YYREEE (reference sequence). The CDR3 comprises 12 residues, both ends counted. The CDR3 is CASSLAHCCSTS.

The chain combines TRBV29-1 with TRBJ1-1; D remains ambiguous. Between the trimmed V and J ends, which lost 5 bases and 1 base, there was a span of 14 bases. The CDR3 is 14 residues long. From germline, CDR1 is SQVTM and CDR2 ANQGSEA. CDR3 in DNA: TGCAGCGTTCACCAGCTCCTTTCGAACACTGAAGCTTTCTTT. Translating it yields CSVHQLLSNTEAFF.

In its sample, this clonotype was seen many times. The V and J genes are TRBV20-1 and TRBJ2-7; D may match TRBD1 or TRBD2 (5 bases each). CDR1 is DFQATT and CDR2 is SNEGSKA in the germline V gene (reference sequence). V shed 1 base and J shed 5 bases, with 6 bases lying between them. There are 11 residues in the CDR3. CDR3 region: CSARAGHEQYF. The CDR3 DNA reads TGCAGTGCTAGAGCGGGGCACGAGCAGTACTTC.

In this sample, this clonotype turned up many times. The chain carries TRBV27 and TRBJ1-6; a weak D match, TRBD1 (5 bases). CDR1 and CDR2 (germline): MNHEY, SMNVEV (reference sequence). This CDR3 comprises 14 residues. V was clipped by 8 bases and J by 11 bases, with 19 bases between them. CDR3 sequence reads: CASRNQGDGPPLHF. In DNA form, the CDR3 reads TGTGCCAGCCGAAATCAGGGTGACGGGCCACCCCTCCACTTT.